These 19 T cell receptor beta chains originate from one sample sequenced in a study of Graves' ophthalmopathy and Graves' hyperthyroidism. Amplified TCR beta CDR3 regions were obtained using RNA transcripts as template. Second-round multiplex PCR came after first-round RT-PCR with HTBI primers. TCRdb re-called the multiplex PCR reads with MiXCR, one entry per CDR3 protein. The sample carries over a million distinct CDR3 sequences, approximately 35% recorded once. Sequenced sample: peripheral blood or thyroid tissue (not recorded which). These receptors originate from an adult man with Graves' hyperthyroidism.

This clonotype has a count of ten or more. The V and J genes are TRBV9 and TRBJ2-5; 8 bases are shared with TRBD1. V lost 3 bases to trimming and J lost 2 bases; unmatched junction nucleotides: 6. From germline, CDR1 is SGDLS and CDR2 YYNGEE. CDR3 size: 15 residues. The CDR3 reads CASSERTGTQETQYF. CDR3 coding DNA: TGTGCCAGCAGCGAAAGGACAGGGACTCAAGAGACCCAGTACTTC.

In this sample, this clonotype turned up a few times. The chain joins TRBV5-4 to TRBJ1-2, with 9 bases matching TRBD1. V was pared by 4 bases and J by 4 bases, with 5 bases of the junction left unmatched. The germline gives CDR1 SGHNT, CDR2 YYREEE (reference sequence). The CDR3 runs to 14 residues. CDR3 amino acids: CASSATGGGYGYTF. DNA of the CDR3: TGTGCCAGCAGCGCAACAGGGGGCGGCTATGGCTACACCTTC.

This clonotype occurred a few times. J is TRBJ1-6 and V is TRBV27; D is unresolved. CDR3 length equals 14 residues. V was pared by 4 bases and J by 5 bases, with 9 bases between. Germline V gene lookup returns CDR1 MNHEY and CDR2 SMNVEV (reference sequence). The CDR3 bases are TGTGCCAGCAGTTGGACGGACGATAATTCACCCCTCCACTTT. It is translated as CASSWTDDNSPLHF.

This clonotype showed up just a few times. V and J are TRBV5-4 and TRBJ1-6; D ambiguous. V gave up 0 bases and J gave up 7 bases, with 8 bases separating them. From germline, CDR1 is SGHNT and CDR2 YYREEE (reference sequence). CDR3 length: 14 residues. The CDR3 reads CASSLDRFNSPLHF. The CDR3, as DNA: TGTGCCAGCAGCTTGGACAGATTCAATTCACCCCTCCACTTT.

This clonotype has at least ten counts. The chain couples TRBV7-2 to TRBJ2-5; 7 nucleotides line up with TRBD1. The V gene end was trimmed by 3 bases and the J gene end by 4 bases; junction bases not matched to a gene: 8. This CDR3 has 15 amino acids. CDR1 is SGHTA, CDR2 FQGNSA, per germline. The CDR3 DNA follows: TGTGCCAGCAGCTTGGCGGCAGGGGGAAGAGAGACCCAGTACTTC. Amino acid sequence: CASSLAAGGRETQYF.

Here the CDR3 reads CATSDYGPDTQYF. The CDR3, as DNA: TGTGCCACCAGTGATTACGGCCCAGATACGCAGTATTTT. This chain links TRBV24-1 with TRBJ2-3; no clear D gene. Looked up from germline, CDR1 is KGHDR and CDR2 is SFDVKD. V was shortened by 2 bases and J by 4 bases, with 6 bases between the two germline ends. The CDR3 loop spans 13 amino acids.

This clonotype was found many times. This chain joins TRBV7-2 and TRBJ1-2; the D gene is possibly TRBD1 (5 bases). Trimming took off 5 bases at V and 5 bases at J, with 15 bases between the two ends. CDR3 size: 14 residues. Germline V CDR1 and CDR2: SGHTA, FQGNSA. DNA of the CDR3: TGTGCCAGCAGCCGAGGGGACGTCGGGTATGGCTACACCTTC. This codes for CASSRGDVGYGYTF.

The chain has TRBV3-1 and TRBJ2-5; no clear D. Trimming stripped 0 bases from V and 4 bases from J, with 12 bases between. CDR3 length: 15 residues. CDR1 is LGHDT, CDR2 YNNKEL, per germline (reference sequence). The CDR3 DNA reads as TGTGCCAGCAGCCAAGATATAGGGAAAGGAGAGACCCAGTACTTC. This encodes CASSQDIGKGETQYF.

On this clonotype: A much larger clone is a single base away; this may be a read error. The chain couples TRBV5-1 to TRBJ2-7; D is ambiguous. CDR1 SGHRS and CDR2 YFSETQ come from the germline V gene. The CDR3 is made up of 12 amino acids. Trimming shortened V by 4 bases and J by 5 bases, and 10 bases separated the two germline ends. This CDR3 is CASSPAPHEQYF. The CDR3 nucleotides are TGCGCCAGCAGCCCCGCTCCGCACGAGCAGTACTTC.

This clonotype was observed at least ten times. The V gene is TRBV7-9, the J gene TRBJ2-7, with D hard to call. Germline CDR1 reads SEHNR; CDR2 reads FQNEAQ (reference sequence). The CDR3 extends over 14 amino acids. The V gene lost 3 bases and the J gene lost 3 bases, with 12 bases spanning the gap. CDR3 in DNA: TGTGCCAGCAGCTTCATAGGGTTTGACTACGAGCAGTACTTC. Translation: CASSFIGFDYEQYF. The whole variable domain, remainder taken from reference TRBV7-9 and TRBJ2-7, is DTGVSQNPRHKITKRGQNVTFRCDPISEHNRLYWYRQTLGQGPEFLTYFQNEAQLEKSRLLSDRFSAERPKGSFSTLEIQRTEQGDSAMYLCASSFIGFDYEQYFGPGTRLTVT.

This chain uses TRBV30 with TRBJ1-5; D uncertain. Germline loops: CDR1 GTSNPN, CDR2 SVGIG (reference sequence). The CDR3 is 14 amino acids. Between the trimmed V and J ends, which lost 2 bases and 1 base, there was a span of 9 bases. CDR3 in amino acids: CAWSKQGSNQPQHF. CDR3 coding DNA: TGTGCCTGGAGTAAACAAGGGAGCAATCAGCCCCAGCATTTT.

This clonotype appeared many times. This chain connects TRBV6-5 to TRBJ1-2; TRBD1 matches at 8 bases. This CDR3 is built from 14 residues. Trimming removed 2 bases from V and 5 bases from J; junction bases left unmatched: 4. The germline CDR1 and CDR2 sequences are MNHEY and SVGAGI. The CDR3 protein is CASSYGQGWYGYTF. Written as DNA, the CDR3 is TGTGCCAGCAGTTACGGACAGGGTTGGTATGGCTACACCTTC.

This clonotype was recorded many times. CDR3 residues: CSAKTPYEQYF. The CDR3 nucleotides are TGCAGTGCCAAAACCCCCTACGAGCAGTACTTC. J is TRBJ2-7 and V is TRBV20-1; no reliable D call. The CDR3 extends over 11 amino acids. Germline CDR1 reads DFQATT; CDR2 reads SNEGSKA (reference sequence). Trimming removed 6 bases at V and 2 bases at J, with 8 bases between.

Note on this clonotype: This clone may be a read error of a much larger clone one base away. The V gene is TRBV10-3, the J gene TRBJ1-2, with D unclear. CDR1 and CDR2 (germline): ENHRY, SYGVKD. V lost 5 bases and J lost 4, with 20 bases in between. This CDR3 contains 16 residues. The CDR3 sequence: CAISYVGPNLGYGYTF. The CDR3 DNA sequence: TGTGCCATCAGTTACGTTGGGCCGAACCTCGGCTATGGCTACACCTTC.

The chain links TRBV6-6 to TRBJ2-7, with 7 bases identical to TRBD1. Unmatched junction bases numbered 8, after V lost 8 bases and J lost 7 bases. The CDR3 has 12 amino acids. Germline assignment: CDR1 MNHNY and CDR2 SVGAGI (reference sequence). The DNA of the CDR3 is TGTGCCAGCCGAACAGGGGCTTTGGAGCAGTACTTC. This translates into CASRTGALEQYF.

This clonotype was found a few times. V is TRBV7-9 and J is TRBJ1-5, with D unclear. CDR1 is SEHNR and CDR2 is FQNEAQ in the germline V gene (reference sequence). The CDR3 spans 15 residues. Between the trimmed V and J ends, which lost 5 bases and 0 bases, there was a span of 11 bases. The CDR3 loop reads CASSSDLGSNQPQHF. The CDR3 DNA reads TGTGCCAGCAGCAGTGATTTGGGTAGCAATCAGCCCCAGCATTTT.

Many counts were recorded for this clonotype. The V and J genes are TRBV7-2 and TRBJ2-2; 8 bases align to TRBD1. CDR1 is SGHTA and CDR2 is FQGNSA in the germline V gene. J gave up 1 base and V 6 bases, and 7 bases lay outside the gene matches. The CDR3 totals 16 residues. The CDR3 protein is CASSYWTGRNTGELFF. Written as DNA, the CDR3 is TGTGCCAGCAGTTATTGGACAGGGAGGAACACCGGGGAGCTGTTTTTT.

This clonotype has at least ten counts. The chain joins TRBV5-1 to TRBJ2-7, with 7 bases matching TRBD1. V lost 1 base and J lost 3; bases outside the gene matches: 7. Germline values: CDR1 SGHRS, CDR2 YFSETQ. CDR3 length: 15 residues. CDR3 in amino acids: CASSLSGTALYEQYF. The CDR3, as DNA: TGCGCCAGCAGCTTGTCCGGGACAGCCCTCTACGAGCAGTACTTC.

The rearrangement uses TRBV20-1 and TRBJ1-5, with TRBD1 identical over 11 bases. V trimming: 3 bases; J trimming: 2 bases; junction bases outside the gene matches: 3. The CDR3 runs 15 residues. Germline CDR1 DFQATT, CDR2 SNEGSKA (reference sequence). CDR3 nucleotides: TGCAGTGCTAGCGGACAGGGGGCAGGCAATCAGCCCCAGCATTTT. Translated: CSASGQGAGNQPQHF.